This TCR beta chain was found in a study of blood T cell repertoires in COVID-19. Libraries were prepared by immunoSEQ multiplex PCR; TCRdb keeps only in-frame clonotypes and omits some of them. The table records 450,000 to 500,000 clones, about 85% of them present only once. V lost 7 bases to trimming and J lost 2 bases, with 11 bases between them. CDR3 length equals 14 residues. The germline V gene encodes CDR1 KGHDR and CDR2 SFDVKD. This receptor was identified in a woman between 18 and 29 years old who had recovered from COVID-19. Sequences were obtained from PBMCs or T cells enriched from blood (not recorded which). The chain carries TRBV24-1 and TRBJ1-5, with D unresolved. The CDR3 protein is CATRAGGGNQPQHF. The CDR3 bases are TGTGCCACCAGGGCGGGAGGCGGCAATCAGCCCCAGCATTTT.